One TCR beta chain is described in this entry. Within the sample, other DNA sequences also encode this same CDR3. Profiling relied on immunoSEQ multiplex PCR, and the TCRdb table lists in-frame clones only, not all of them. The top ten hold approximately 1.2% of the sample, which has around 2,100,000 clones, approximately 94% seen once. Germline V gives CDR1 SGHRS, CDR2 YFSETQ. The CDR3 loop spans 11 amino acids. V dropped 0 bases and J dropped 7 bases, with 4 bases sitting between them. This entry comes from a study of shared clonotypes between healthy human individuals. Study overall: A couple of female and a few male donors aged 18 to 49 were enrolled.

Positive CCR7 selection of CD45RO-negative cells yielded the naive CD8 cells, and terminally differentiated effector memory CD45RA+ cells were excluded. Sample: naive CD8+ T cells sorted from blood. The chain has TRBV5-1 and TRBJ1-2; no reliable D call. The receptor's source is a man between 18 and 35 years old in good health. The CDR3 reads CASSLGTGYTF. CDR3 bases: TGCGCCAGCAGCTTGGGGACTGGCTACACCTTC.